The clone carrying this T cell receptor beta chain came up once. Its antigen is currently unknown. The source of the sample is a study of T cell responses to AZD1222 COVID-19 vaccine. Study-wide results and limits: White British people made up most donors, females outnumbered males, and clonal diversity was possibly underestimated. AZD1222 recipients seropositive at baseline numbered only six. Every sample of the repertoires postdated the peak T cell response. After two AZD1222 doses, spike-specific TCR breadth and depth rose versus day 0.

TCRdb's copy holds only in-frame clones and misses some; the assay was immunoSEQ multiplex PCR. The table records some 90,000 clones, about 88% of them present only once. The CDR3 length is 12 residues. V dropped 1 base and J dropped 6 bases, with 3 bases sitting between them. Germline CDR1 MNHNS, CDR2 SASEGT. Specimen: peripheral blood, collected on day 0 of AZD1222 vaccination. The chain links TRBV6-1 to TRBJ1-4; unclear D gene. The receptor was isolated from an adult in good health. CDR3 residues: CASSEGDEKLFF. The CDR3 DNA is TGTGCCAGCAGTGAAGGAGATGAAAAACTGTTTTTT.